This note documents a single TCR beta chain sequence. Antigen unknown. Roughly 10 milliliters was the volume of peripheral blood drawn from each donor. The V end was cut by 2 bases, the J end by 2 bases, with 18 bases between. The CDR3 is 18 residues long. Germline V gene sequence: CDR1 SGHTA, CDR2 FQGNSA. This record belongs to a study of blood T cells in healthy people across ages. Study-wide results and caveats: Relative to aged donors, long-lived donors carried more naive CD4+ cells and displayed higher diversity.

The second PCR ran roughly 6 to 12 cycles with a sample-barcoded 5' primer and J-beta primers. Through a template-switch adaptor with 12 random nucleotides, each cDNA molecule received a tag. TCRdb passed the 5' RACE reads through MiXCR, listing each CDR3 protein once. The sample shows 600,000 to 800,000 distinct CDR3 sequences, roughly 20% of them seen only once. The receptor was isolated from a man aged 65 to 85 in good health. The sequenced material came from blood. The V gene is TRBV7-2, the J gene TRBJ2-2; D possibly corresponds to TRBD1 (5 bases). The CDR3 coding sequence is TGTGCCAGCAGCTTAAAGGGTTGGGGCTCCCAAAACACCGGGGAGCTGTTTTTT. Translated, it gives CASSLKGWGSQNTGELFF.